This TCR beta chain was found in a study of blood T cell repertoires in COVID-19. Germline lookup yields CDR1 LGHNT and CDR2 FRNRAP. The CDR3 is 20 residues long. V lost 0 bases to trimming and J lost 0 bases; unmatched junction nucleotides: 16. The method was immunoSEQ multiplex PCR; TCRdb's version includes in-frame clones alone and lacks a portion of them. The table lists about 170,000 clones, around four fifths of them singletons, with approximately 22% in the top ten. This clonotype was sampled from a woman of 80 years or more with acute or convalescent COVID-19. Input material: peripheral blood. The V gene is TRBV12-5, the J gene TRBJ2-7; TRBD2 matches at 8 bases. CDR3 sequence: CASGLVRVTETSVSSYEQYF. In DNA, the CDR3 is TGTGCTAGTGGTTTGGTAAGGGTGACAGAGACTAGCGTGAGCTCCTACGAGCAGTACTTC.